This T cell receptor beta chain is drawn from a study of blood T cell repertoires in COVID-19. Study-wide context: Acute and convalescent COVID-19 specimens originated in the United States, Italy and Spain.

In the original analysis: How many nucleated cells were present was estimated from reference gene primer amplification. Sequencing was performed with immunoSEQ multiplex PCR; in TCRdb, only in-frame clones are kept and a portion is missing. That table gives V, J and clone size, and the DNA gave D and trimming. The table shows 40,000 to 55,000 clones, with approximately 85% occurring only once. The receptor's source is a woman of 80 years or more with acute or convalescent COVID-19. The sequencing sample was made of peripheral blood.

Written as DNA, the CDR3 is TGTGCCAGCAGTGACCGGGAGGCAGACGGGGACTATGGCTACACCTTC. It translates to CASSDREADGDYGYTF. The chain combines TRBV6-4 with TRBJ1-2; D not certain. The CDR3 is 16 amino acids. Trimming cost V 2 bases and J 3 bases, with 16 bases left between them. The germline V gene encodes CDR1 MRHNA and CDR2 SNTAGT.